This T cell receptor (beta chain) emerged from a study of T cell changes during pregnancy in multiple sclerosis. The germline CDR1 and CDR2 sequences are SGHDN and FVKESK. With V trimmed by 4 bases and J by 7 bases, 8 bases remained unmatched. This CDR3 comprises 15 residues. Libraries were prepared by immunoSEQ multiplex PCR; TCRdb keeps only in-frame clonotypes and omits some of them. Found here are 83,000 or so clones, 94% of them singletons; the top ten hold approximately 1.6%. The source is a female donor in good health, enrolled as a control in a pregnancy study. The chain recombines TRBV14 with TRBJ1-4; 8 nucleotides align to TRBD1. Source: peripheral blood, taken after pregnancy. The CDR3 nucleotides read TGTGCCAGCAGCCCTAGGACAGGGACCAGTGAAAAACTGTTTTTT. It is translated as CASSPRTGTSEKLFF.